Listed below are T cell receptor beta chains from one sample, sequenced in a study of a mutant IDH1 vaccine in newly diagnosed glioma. Repertoires were generated with immunoSEQ multiplex PCR, while TCRdb's copy carries only in-frame clones and drops some. The table has about 28,000 clones, roughly 85% seen once. These receptors' targets are unknown. Sequenced here: PBMCs, sampled from a glioma patient whose treatment included an IDH1 peptide vaccine. Receptors were obtained from a woman between 25 and 40 years old with glioma. CDR3s include the opening cysteine and the closing phenylalanine or tryptophan. Each record gives: clone size, D gene, CDR3 length, J gene, V gene, CDR3 DNA, CDR3 protein. The D gene is left open where the match is weak. Part of the rows lack a size; the others show once, few, many or a class for expanded clones.

NA | NA | 14 | TRBJ2-5 | TRBV2 | TGTGCCAGCAGAAAAAGGGTGATTAGGGAGACCCAGTACTTC | CASRKRVIRETQYF
NA | NA | 12 | TRBJ1-1 | TRBV19 | TGTGCCAGTAGTATGGGGGGGACTGAAGCTTTCTTT | CASSMGGTEAFF
medium-sized | NA | 12 | TRBJ1-2 | TRBV5-5 | TGTGCCAGCAGCTTCTGGGCCGGGGGCTACACCTTC | CASSFWAGGYTF
once | TRBD1 | 14 | TRBJ1-1 | TRBV5-1 | TGCGCCAGCAGCCCCCGGACAGGCGAGTATGAAGCTTTCTTT | CASSPRTGEYEAFF
NA | NA | 14 | TRBJ1-4 | TRBV5-6 | TGTGCCAGCAGCGCTTCGGGGTTAAGGGAAAAACTGTTTTTT | CASSASGLREKLFF
NA | TRBD1 | 14 | TRBJ2-5 | TRBV7-2 | TGTGCCAGCAATGGGGACAGGGCCCGGGAGACCCAGTACTTC | CASNGDRARETQYF
NA | NA | 10 | TRBJ1-2 | TRBV30 | TGTGCCTGGGGGCAATTTGGCTACACCTTC | CAWGQFGYTF
NA | TRBD1 | 15 | TRBJ2-2 | TRBV5-6 | TGTGCCAGCAGCCCTAGATTACAGGGGACCGGGGAGCTGTTTTTT | CASSPRLQGTGELFF
NA | NA | 14 | TRBJ2-7 | TRBV5-4 | TGTGCCAGCAGCCCTGGACGGTTTTGGGTCGAGCAGTACTTC | CASSPGRFWVEQYF
NA | NA | 15 | TRBJ1-1 | TRBV5-4 | TGTGCCAGCAGCTTGGGCGGGCAGGGGAGGACTGAAGCTTTCTTT | CASSLGGQGRTEAFF
NA | NA | 15 | TRBJ1-2 | TRBV7-9 | TGTGCCAGCAGCTTAGTTCCCCCTCCGACTTATGGCTACACCTTC | CASSLVPPPTYGYTF
NA | TRBD1 | 14 | TRBJ1-5 | TRBV4-1 | TGCGCCAGCAGCCCAGGGGGGGGCAATCAGCCCCAGCATTTT | CASSPGGGNQPQHF
NA | NA | 14 | TRBJ2-7 | TRBV4-1 | TGCGCCAGCAGCCAAGGACGTTATTCCTACGAGCAGTACTTC | CASSQGRYSYEQYF
NA | NA | 15 | TRBJ1-2 | TRBV5-6 | TGTGCCAGCAGCTTGGGGGGAGCCCGAAACTATGGCTACACCTTC | CASSLGGARNYGYTF
NA | NA | 14 | TRBJ2-5 | TRBV27 | TGTGCCAGCACCACGGGATGGCCCCTCGAGACCCAGTACTTC | CASTTGWPLETQYF
NA | NA | 15 | TRBJ1-2 | TRBV9 | TGTGCCAGCAGCGTAGCCACCGGGACGAACTATGGCTACACCTTC | CASSVATGTNYGYTF
NA | TRBD1 | 15 | TRBJ1-2 | TRBV25-1 | TGTGCCAGCAGTGAATCTCACAGGGGCCCAGTGGGATACACCTTC | CASSESHRGPVGYTF
few | NA | 10 | TRBJ1-1 | TRBV12-1 | TGTGCCAGCAGCTTTGCGGTTAGGCCTTTT | CASSFAVRPF
once | NA | 15 | TRBJ1-1 | TRBV7-2 | TGTGCCAGCAGCTTAGACGTGGCGCGAGGGACTGAAGCTTTCTTT | CASSLDVARGTEAFF
few | TRBD2 | 16 | TRBJ2-5 | TRBV7-2 | TGTGCCAGCAGCCCGAGGACTAGCGGGGCAAAAGAGACCCAGTACTTC | CASSPRTSGAKETQYF
NA | NA | 13 | TRBJ2-7 | TRBV30 | TGTGCCTGGAGTCAAAATGACTACCGCGAGCAGTACTTC | CAWSQNDYREQYF
NA | NA | 15 | TRBJ2-4 | TRBV9 | TGTGCCAGCAGCGGAGGGGGTCCAGGTTCGGCCATTCAGTACTTC | CASSGGGPGSAIQYF
NA | TRBD1 | 15 | TRBJ1-5 | TRBV2 | TGTGCCAGCGGGGCGGAGGGACAGGGATATCAGCCCCAGCATTTT | CASGAEGQGYQPQHF
NA | TRBD1 | 14 | TRBJ1-2 | TRBV19 | TGTGCCAGTAGTATGGGTGGGACAGTCTATGGCTACACCTTC | CASSMGGTVYGYTF
once | NA | 17 | TRBJ1-2 | TRBV7-9 | TGTGCCAGCAACCCCCCTTTTGACACCTCTCAGAACTATGGCTACACCTTC | CASNPPFDTSQNYGYTF
NA | NA | 15 | TRBJ1-1 | TRBV4-1 | TGCGCCAGCAGCCAAGAGTTACGGGAGAACACTGAAGCTTTCTTT | CASSQELRENTEAFF
NA | NA | 13 | TRBJ1-6 | TRBV19 | TGTGCCAGTACCCCCCAAAATGGCTCACCCCTCCACTTT | CASTPQNGSPLHF
NA | TRBD2 | 13 | TRBJ2-1 | TRBV6-9 | TGTGCCAGCAGTTATCCGCGGGAGGGTGAGCAGTTCTTC | CASSYPREGEQFF
few | NA | 17 | TRBJ2-7 | TRBV15 | TGTGCCACCAGCAGAGATTACTCCGGGGCAGGGGTGGCCGAGCAGTACTTC | CATSRDYSGAGVAEQYF
NA | TRBD2 | 15 | TRBJ2-7 | TRBV7-9 | TGTGCCAGCAGCTTATGGGGGGGAGGGCCCTGGGGGCAGTACTTC | CASSLWGGGPWGQYF
once | NA | 15 | TRBJ2-2 | TRBV5-1 | TGCGCCAGCAGCCCCCCCCAGGGGGAGGTCGGGGAGCTGTTTTTT | CASSPPQGEVGELFF
NA | NA | 14 | TRBJ2-7 | TRBV5-1 | TGCGCCAGCAGCTTGGCGGGGCCAGGGAACGAGCAGTACTTC | CASSLAGPGNEQYF
NA | NA | 13 | TRBJ2-7 | TRBV6-5 | TGTGCCAGCAGAACCCTAGCGAACTACGAGCAGTACTTC | CASRTLANYEQYF
once | TRBD1 | 15 | TRBJ1-1 | TRBV7-8 | TGTGCCAGCAGCTTATGGGGACAGGGGGACACTGAAGCTTTCTTT | CASSLWGQGDTEAFF
once | NA | 18 | TRBJ1-6 | TRBV5-1 | TGCGCCAGCAGCTTGGAGGTCCGCACCGACGACTATAATTCACCCCTCCACTTT | CASSLEVRTDDYNSPLHF
NA | TRBD2 | 16 | TRBJ2-1 | TRBV6-5 | TGTGCCAGCAGTTCACCTAGCGGCGGATCCTACAATGAGCAGTTCTTC | CASSSPSGGSYNEQFF
NA | NA | 12 | TRBJ2-2 | TRBV2 | TGTGCCAGCAGCTTGGGGACCGGGGAGCTGTTTTTT | CASSLGTGELFF
NA | NA | 16 | TRBJ1-5 | TRBV7-6 | TGTGCCAGCATAGGTTTTTGGTTGACGAGCAATCAGCCCCAGCATTTT | CASIGFWLTSNQPQHF
NA | NA | 14 | TRBJ2-3 | TRBV5-1 | TGCGCCAGCAGCTTAGCAGGCCGCACAGATACGCAGTATTTT | CASSLAGRTDTQYF
NA | NA | 15 | TRBJ1-1 | TRBV5-4 | TGTGCCAGCAGCGGTGGGGGCCCCAGGAACACTGAAGCTTTCTTT | CASSGGGPRNTEAFF
NA | TRBD1 | 16 | TRBJ1-4 | TRBV10-3 | TGTGCCATCCAGAAAGATAAACAGGGGGCGAATGAAAAACTGTTTTTT | CAIQKDKQGANEKLFF
NA | NA | 13 | TRBJ1-6 | TRBV6-4 | TGTGCCAGCAGTGAGTCTAACTGGTCACCCCTCCACTTT | CASSESNWSPLHF
NA | NA | 12 | TRBJ2-7 | TRBV5-1 | TGCGCCAGCAGCGAAGGGGTATCCGAGCAGTACTTC | CASSEGVSEQYF
NA | NA | 15 | TRBJ2-5 | TRBV5-1 | TGCGCCAGCAGCTTGGAAACTAGCAGAGGGGAGACCCAGTACTTC | CASSLETSRGETQYF
NA | NA | 12 | TRBJ2-1 | TRBV7-2 | TGTGCCAGCAGCCCCTTGGCCAATGAGCAGTTCTTC | CASSPLANEQFF
NA | NA | 13 | TRBJ1-5 | TRBV5-4 | TGTGCCAGCAGCTTGAACAGGGATCAGCCCCAGCATTTT | CASSLNRDQPQHF
few | NA | 13 | TRBJ1-1 | TRBV19 | TGTGCCAGTAGCGATATTCAGGGGACTGAAGCTTTCTTT | CASSDIQGTEAFF
NA | NA | 12 | TRBJ1-5 | TRBV7-9 | TGTGCCAGCAGCTTAGGCGCGCAGCCCCAGCATTTT | CASSLGAQPQHF
NA | NA | 13 | TRBJ2-2 | TRBV5-6 | TGTGCCAGCAGCTTGGAGCCTAGCGGGGAGCTGTTTTTT | CASSLEPSGELFF
NA | NA | 14 | TRBJ1-6 | TRBV12-5 | TGTGCTAGTGGTTTGGCAGGGGTTGTGTCACCCCTCCACTTT | CASGLAGVVSPLHF
NA | NA | 14 | TRBJ1-4 | TRBV6-5 | TGTGCCAGCAGCCAGGGTGTAACTAATGAAAAACTGTTTTTT | CASSQGVTNEKLFF
few | TRBD1 | 15 | TRBJ1-4 | TRBV19 | TGTGCCAGTAGTCCCGGGACAGGGTTTATCGGAAAACTGTTTTTT | CASSPGTGFIGKLFF
NA | NA | 16 | TRBJ2-1 | TRBV7-6 | TGTGCCAGCAGCTTGACCCCAGGGGTTTCCTACAATGAGCAGTTCTTC | CASSLTPGVSYNEQFF
NA | NA | 12 | TRBJ2-2 | TRBV13 | TGTGCCAGCAACAGGGAGTCCGGGGAGCTGTTTTTT | CASNRESGELFF